The 27 T cell receptor beta chains in this list originate from one sample, sequenced in a study of metastatic and nonmetastatic thyroid tumors. All patients were treatment-naive before thyroid surgery. TCRdb re-called the PCR reads via MiXCR. The sample has 15,000 to 20,000 clones; about 34% are singletons. Sequencing input: tumor tissue. The receptors were sampled from a female donor with papillary thyroid cancer or a benign thyroid nodule (not recorded which). Some clones in this sample may be carry-over from other donors' samples.

The gene calls are TRBV5-1 and TRBJ2-3; possibly TRBD1 for D (6 bases). The germline V gene has CDR1 SGHRS and CDR2 YFSETQ. The CDR3 extends over 16 amino acids. V was clipped by 7 bases and J by 2 bases, with 20 bases between them. CDR3 residues: CASRLQGTGVTDTQYF. The DNA of the CDR3 is TGCGCCAGCCGATTACAGGGCACGGGCGTCACAGATACGCAGTATTTT.

This chain connects TRBV20-1 to TRBJ2-7, with D uncertain. Germline V gene sequence: CDR1 DFQATT, CDR2 SNEGSKA (reference sequence). CDR3 length: 12 residues. Trimming pared 2 bases from V and 6 bases from J, leaving 11 bases between. Here the CDR3 reads CSARHLLLEQYF. CDR3 bases: TGCAGTGCTAGACACCTTCTCCTCGAGCAGTACTTC.

The chain combines TRBV20-1 with TRBJ1-1; D possibly corresponds to TRBD1 (6 bases). V was trimmed by 3 bases and J by 2 bases, leaving 10 bases between them. From germline, CDR1 is DFQATT and CDR2 SNEGSKA (reference sequence). This CDR3 region has 13 residues. The CDR3 spells CSASGQRNTEAFF. Here the CDR3 DNA reads TGCAGTGCTAGCGGACAGAGAAACACTGAAGCTTTCTTT.

This clone was picked up a small number of times. This chain connects TRBV27 to TRBJ2-7; the D gene is possibly TRBD1 (6 bases). Germline lookup yields CDR1 MNHEY and CDR2 SMNVEV (reference sequence). The CDR3 is 15 residues long. V lost 8 bases and J lost 1, with 18 bases in between. The CDR3 loop is CASSTTGTKSYEQYF. The CDR3 bases are TGTGCCAGCTCTACGACCGGGACAAAGTCCTACGAGCAGTACTTC.

This chain joins TRBV6-2 or TRBV6-3 and TRBJ1-5; no clear D. With 5 bases removed from V and 2 bases from J, the gap between germline ends came to 19 bases. From germline, CDR1 is MNHEY and CDR2 SVGEGT. This CDR3 region has 17 residues. The CDR3 loop reads CASSPIGSGSGNQPQHF. DNA of the CDR3: TGTGCCAGCAGTCCCATTGGGAGTGGCAGCGGCAATCAGCCCCAGCATTTT.

This chain connects TRBV5-1 to TRBJ1-1; D ambiguous. Germline V gene sequence: CDR1 SGHRS, CDR2 YFSETQ. This CDR3 is 13 amino acids long. V lost 3 bases and J lost 1, with 7 bases in between. The CDR3 is CASSSHTNTEAFF. For the CDR3, the DNA is TGCGCCAGCAGCTCACATACGAACACTGAAGCTTTCTTT.

V is TRBV20-1 and J is TRBJ2-3; 7 bases match TRBD2. CDR1 is DFQATT and CDR2 is SNEGSKA in the germline V gene (reference sequence). V trimming: 4 bases; J trimming: 2 bases; junction bases outside the gene matches: 9. The CDR3 covers 15 residues. The DNA of the CDR3 is TGCAGTGCTATCAGTCGGGACTATGCCACAGATACGCAGTATTTT. The encoded protein is CSAISRDYATDTQYF.

This clone was counted many times. The chain combines TRBV18 with TRBJ2-3; a weak D match, TRBD2 (5 bases). Trimming shortened V by 3 bases and J by 2 bases, and 9 bases separated the two germline ends. The CDR3 runs to 14 residues. Germline CDR1 is KGHSH and CDR2 is LQKENI. CDR3 amino acids: CASSPPGSTDTQYF. For the CDR3, the DNA is TGTGCCAGCTCACCTCCGGGATCCACAGATACGCAGTATTTT.

This clone has at least ten counts. This chain uses TRBV20-1 with TRBJ1-1, with D maybe TRBD1 (5 bases). CDR3 size: 13 residues. Trimming stripped 2 bases from V and 1 base from J, with 8 bases between. Germline loops: CDR1 DFQATT, CDR2 SNEGSKA (reference sequence). CDR3 nucleotides: TGCAGTGCTAGATGGGGGGGGAACACTGAAGCTTTCTTT. It encodes CSARWGGNTEAFF.

This clone is medium-sized within its sample. V and J are TRBV4-2 and TRBJ2-1; no reliable D call. Trimming took 3 bases from V and 5 from J, leaving 11 bases between them. Germline V gene sequence: CDR1 LGHNA, CDR2 YNFKEQ. The CDR3 contains 14 residues. CDR3 protein: CASSQQDMNNEQFF. As DNA, the CDR3 is TGTGCCAGCAGCCAGCAGGATATGAACAATGAGCAGTTCTTC.

The CDR3 loop is CSAGGTGVENYNQPQHF. The CDR3 DNA is TGCAGTGCTGGAGGGACAGGGGTCGAGAATTACAATCAGCCCCAGCATTTT. V usage is TRBV20-1 and J usage is TRBJ1-5; 10 positions agree with TRBD1. This CDR3 contains 17 residues. Germline-derived CDR1 and CDR2 are DFQATT and SNEGSKA (reference sequence). V lost 5 bases, J lost 3 bases, and 13 bases stayed unmatched.

The CDR3 DNA is TGTGCCAGCAACCAAGCGGGTCGGTTGGGGGAGCAGTACTTC. Its protein product is CASNQAGRLGEQYF. The chain uses TRBV6-1 and TRBJ2-7; maybe TRBD2 (6 bases). Trimming cost V 7 bases and J 7 bases, with 20 bases left between them. Per germline, CDR1 MNHNS and CDR2 SASEGT. The CDR3 contains 14 residues.

Notes on this clone: Germline and junction disagree at one end, which may indicate a read error. The chain uses TRBV5-1 and TRBJ2-1; 8 nucleotides line up with TRBD2. CDR1 is SGHRS, CDR2 YFSETQ, per germline. The CDR3 runs to 15 residues. CDR3 DNA sequence: TGCGCCAGCAGGTTGGAGCGGGAGCTACACAATGAGCAGTTCTTC. Encoded protein: CASRLERELHNEQFF.

This clone was counted once. The J gene is TRBJ1-5, the V gene TRBV30; D remains unclear. The CDR3 is 14 residues long. The V end was cut by 3 bases, the J end by 3 bases, with 12 bases between. The germline V gene encodes CDR1 GTSNPN and CDR2 SVGIG (reference sequence). CDR3 sequence reads: CAWSRRGANQPQHF. The CDR3 nucleotides are TGTGCCTGGAGCCGCCGGGGAGCCAATCAGCCCCAGCATTTT.

The chain links TRBV7-2 to TRBJ2-1; 8 bases line up with TRBD1. The ends lost 2 bases at V and 10 bases at J; junction bases unmatched: 13. Germline values: CDR1 SGHTA, CDR2 FQGNSA. CDR3 size: 16 residues. CDR3 DNA: TGTGCCAGCAGCTTACCGGGACAGGTTCCCCCCGCCGAGCAGTTCTTC. It yields the protein CASSLPGQVPPAEQFF.

The sample holds a few counts of this clone. This chain uses TRBV6-1 with TRBJ2-7, with D tentatively TRBD1 or TRBD2 (7 bases each). Looked up from germline, CDR1 is MNHNS and CDR2 is SASEGT. Deletions cut 1 base from V and 3 bases from J, with 16 bases between. CDR3 length: 16 amino acids. The CDR3 nucleotides read TGTGCCAGCAGTGAAGAGGGAGGGGCAGGGGGCTACGAGCAGTACTTC. It translates to CASSEEGGAGGYEQYF.

Within the sample, this clone is medium-sized. The rearrangement joins TRBV5-1 to TRBJ2-3; D assignment may be TRBD1 or TRBD2 (6 bases each). The germline CDR1 and CDR2 sequences are SGHRS and YFSETQ. V was cut by 4 bases and J by 3 bases, with 12 bases left in between. The CDR3 extends over 14 amino acids. The CDR3: CASSELGGTDTQYF. CDR3 nucleotides: TGCGCCAGCAGCGAACTAGGGGGGACAGATACGCAGTATTTT. The full variable domain, rest sourced from reference TRBV5-1 and TRBJ2-3, is KAGVTQTPRYLIKTRGQQVTLSCSPISGHRSVSWYQQTPGQGLQFLFEYFSETQRNKGNFPGRFSGRQFSNSRSEMNVSTLELGDSALYLCASSELGGTDTQYFGPGTRLTVL.

The V gene is TRBV20-1, the J gene TRBJ1-1, with D possibly TRBD1 on 5 matching bases. CDR3 length: 14 residues. V was cut by 3 bases and J by 2 bases, with 13 bases left in between. CDR1 is DFQATT and CDR2 is SNEGSKA in the germline V gene (reference sequence). The chain's CDR3 is CSARTAQGNTEAFF. The CDR3 nucleotides are TGCAGTGCTAGGACCGCTCAGGGAAACACTGAAGCTTTCTTT.

This chain joins TRBV9 and TRBJ1-2, with 8 bases identical to TRBD1. J was trimmed by 3 bases and V by 3 bases; bases with no gene match: 7. The CDR3 has 15 amino acids. Germline lookup yields CDR1 SGDLS and CDR2 YYNGEE. The CDR3 region is CASSERDRSDYGYTF. CDR3 nucleotide sequence: TGTGCCAGCAGCGAGCGGGACAGGTCAGACTATGGCTACACCTTC.

The DNA for the CDR3 is TGTGCCAGCAGGGGGGATAACACAGATACGCAGTATTTT. This translates into CASRGDNTDTQYF. V is TRBV7-8 and J is TRBJ2-3; D is tentatively TRBD1 or TRBD2 (5 bases each). This CDR3 region has 13 residues. Germline CDR1 reads SGHVS; CDR2 reads FQNEAQ. Trimming stripped 6 bases from V and 2 bases from J, with 9 bases between.

Comments on this clone: The CDR3 does not close with the conserved phenylalanine or tryptophan, likely indicating a read error. This chain joins TRBV5-6 and TRBJ2-7; possible D gene TRBD2, 5 bases. This CDR3 is 13 amino acids long. V shed 4 bases and J shed 5 bases, with 13 bases lying between them. CDR1 is SGHDT and CDR2 is YYEEEE in the germline V gene. Written as DNA, the CDR3 is TGTGCCAGCAGCCGGGAACAGTTGAACGAGCAGTACTAC. The encoded protein is CASSREQLNEQYY.

This clone was seen repeatedly, ten times or more. This rearrangement joins TRBV5-1 to TRBJ1-5, with 8 nucleotides matching TRBD1. Per the germline V gene, CDR1 is SGHRS and CDR2 is YFSETQ. The CDR3 consists of 15 residues. The V gene end was trimmed by 4 bases and the J gene end by 0 bases; junction bases not matched to a gene: 3. For the CDR3, the DNA is TGCGCCAGCAGCCCAGGGACAGGTAGCAATCAGCCCCAGCATTTT. Its translation is CASSPGTGSNQPQHF.

This clone was counted between two and nine times. One end of the junction does not line up with germline, which may come from a read error. Other DNA variants within this sample encode the same CDR3. This sequence joins TRBV7-9 and TRBJ1-4; 8 nucleotides line up with TRBD1. The CDR3 length is 15 residues. Germline V gene data show CDR1 as SEHNR and CDR2 as FQNEAQ (reference sequence). CDR3 DNA: TGTGCCAGCAGCGAGGCAGGGGGCGGTAATGAAAAACTGTTCTTT. This sequence encodes CASSEAGGGNEKLFF.

There are many counts of this clone. The rearrangement joins TRBV28 to TRBJ1-4, with D unresolved. There are 14 residues in the CDR3. V lost 11 bases, J lost 0 bases, and 13 bases lay in between. Looked up from germline, CDR1 is MDHEN and CDR2 is SYDVKM. CDR3 sequence: CASTEGTTNEKLFF. CDR3 DNA: TGTGCCTCTACCGAGGGCACAACTAATGAAAAACTGTTTTTT.

This clone is large (0.1 to 1%). The gene calls are TRBV5-6 and TRBJ1-3; D remains unclear. Germline V lookup: CDR1 SGHDT, CDR2 YYEEEE. The CDR3 loop spans 14 amino acids. V was clipped by 0 bases and J by 0 bases, with 4 bases between them. This chain's CDR3 is CASSLGLSGNTIYF. DNA for the CDR3: TGTGCCAGCAGCTTGGGGCTCTCTGGAAACACCATATATTTT.

The gene calls are TRBV9 and TRBJ1-3, with D perhaps matching TRBD1 (5 bases). Germline CDR1 reads SGDLS; CDR2 reads YYNGEE. The V and J ends lost 3 bases and 0 bases respectively, with 13 bases between them. The CDR3 contains 16 residues. The CDR3 loop is CASSGRDGYSGNTIYF. The CDR3 bases are TGTGCCAGCAGCGGGAGGGACGGATACTCTGGAAACACCATATATTTT. Complete variable domain (other parts from reference TRBV9 and TRBJ1-3): DSGVTQTPKHLITATGQRVTLRCSPRSGDLSVYWYQQSLDQGLQFLIQYYNGEERAKGNILERFSAQQFPDLHSELNLSSLELGDSALYFCASSGRDGYSGNTIYFGEGSWLTVV.

The rearrangement links TRBV19 to TRBJ1-5; the D gene is possibly TRBD1 (5 bases). Deletions cut 3 bases from V and 5 bases from J, with 8 bases between. The CDR3 is made up of 13 amino acids. The germline CDR1 and CDR2 sequences are LNHDA and SQIVND (reference sequence). CDR3 nucleotide sequence: TGTGCCAGTAGTATGACAGCCCATCAGCCCCAGCATTTT. This sequence encodes CASSMTAHQPQHF.